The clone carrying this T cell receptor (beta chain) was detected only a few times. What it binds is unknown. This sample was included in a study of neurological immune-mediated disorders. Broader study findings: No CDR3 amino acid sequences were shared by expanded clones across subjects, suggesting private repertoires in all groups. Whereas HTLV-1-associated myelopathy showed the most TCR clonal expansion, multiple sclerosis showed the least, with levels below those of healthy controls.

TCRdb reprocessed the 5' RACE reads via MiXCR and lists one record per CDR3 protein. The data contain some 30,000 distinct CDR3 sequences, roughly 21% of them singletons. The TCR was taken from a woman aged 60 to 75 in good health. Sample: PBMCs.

CDR3 residues: CASTPGAGNYEQYF. The CDR3, as DNA: TGTGCCAGCACCCCTGGGGCAGGGAACTACGAGCAGTACTTC. J is TRBJ2-7 and V is TRBV7-3, with D possibly matching TRBD1 (5 bases). The CDR3 sequence is 14 residues long. From germline, CDR1 is SGHTA and CDR2 FQGTGA. The V end was cut by 7 bases, the J end by 3 bases, with 16 bases between.